This T cell receptor beta chain was identified in a study of cytomegalovirus exposure and HLA in healthy donors (dated by TCRdb to between 2016 and 2019). About the full investigation: A later analysis indicated that the 90 to 150 validation repertoires were generated on the platform also employed for the 666 repertoires of the first cohort. The study was designed to test whether signatures of past pathogen exposure could be identified by cataloging public T cell receptors. In addition to the first cohort of approximately 650 subjects, a separate validation cohort of 130 or so different subjects was used. To predict cytomegalovirus infection status, the study combined high-throughput TCR immunosequencing, statistical association of individual TCRs with disease status, and machine learning. Results the study describes overall, beyond this receptor: The study listed approximately 150 TCR beta chains as associated with cytomegalovirus. A later analysis found that TCRs clustered in the first cohort also tended to co-occur in the 95 to 150 validation repertoires, with approximately 93% of cluster scores above 0. Most TCR sequences were observed very rarely across donors, whereas some public TCRs were present in many individuals. A few of the identified cytomegalovirus-associated TCR beta chains were confirmed in vitro to be specific for cytomegalovirus antigens. All 110 or so repertoires were used to score co-occurrence in the validation cohort in a later analysis, because that analysis had no HLA typing for the cohort. The authors suggested that the approach could potentially be extended to other disease states and immunological phenotypes. In both the original and validation cohorts, the classifier was reported to diagnose cytomegalovirus status with high specificity and sensitivity.

The donors belonged to the validation cohort of about 110 subjects, which was separate from the approximately 680-subject first cohort. This clone has a handful of counts. Its antigen is unknown. Base qualities are not recorded, but no much larger clone differs from it by a single base. The protocol used for the library was the immunoSEQ multiplex PCR assay. Under the source paper's analysis protocol: A statistical classification framework was built to diagnose cytomegalovirus status from the catalog of TCR beta chain sequences. The immuneACCESS repertoire file appears here via TCRdb, limited to in-frame rearrangements. These files lack a portion of the clones; in checked studies, under half of the deficit traces to unresolved V genes, and the cause of the others is not known. The V and J calls and clone size are taken from that table; D and trimming were inferred from the DNA. The sample yields some 240,000 clones; 80% to 90% were counted once. 1.5% to 2% of the sample belongs to the ten largest clones.

CDR1 and CDR2 were assigned from the germline V gene (reference sequence) as LNHDA and SQIVND. The CDR3 measures 16 amino acids from cysteine to phenylalanine. CDR3 DNA is the only sequence kept; it has 48 bases, read in frame from the first base. The germline V end is reduced by 3 bases and the J end by 3 bases; junction bases left unmatched: 6. The receptor chain draws on TRBV19 and TRBJ1-5, and TRBD1 matches 9 of the central bases. Sample: PBMCs. The receptor was derived from a woman aged 18 to 35 in good health and CMV-seropositive. The nucleotide sequence is TGTGCCAGTAGTATGAGGACAGGGGCTTTCAATCAGCCCCAGCATTTT. The encoded protein is CASSMRTGAFNQPQHF.